This TCR beta chain originates from a study of control samples from healthy donors and cancer patients. Trimming removed 3 bases at V and 1 base at J, with 12 bases between. Germline V CDR1 and CDR2: SEHNR, FQNEAQ (reference sequence). This CDR3 contains 15 residues. Assay: immunoSEQ multiplex PCR; the TCRdb copy retains only in-frame clones and omits some. The sample contains 97,000 or so clones, about 90% of which appear only once. Sequencing was done on a sample of blood. The J gene is TRBJ1-1, the V gene TRBV7-9; D gene ambiguous. The sequence came from a woman aged 18-29 years in good health. This CDR3 reads CASSFVIGTNTEAFF. In nucleotides, the CDR3 is TGTGCCAGCAGCTTTGTAATCGGTACGAACACTGAAGCTTTCTTT. The variable domain in full, completed from reference TRBV7-9 and TRBJ1-1, reads DTGVSQNPRHKITKRGQNVTFRCDPISEHNRLYWYRQTLGQGPEFLTYFQNEAQLEKSRLLSDRFSAERPKGSFSTLEIQRTEQGDSAMYLCASSFVIGTNTEAFFGQGTRLTVV.